The 7 T cell receptor beta chains listed next were all sequenced from one sample in a study of blood T cell repertoires in COVID-19. The method was immunoSEQ multiplex PCR; TCRdb's version includes in-frame clones alone and lacks a portion of them. The sample has about 34,000 clones; about 93% are singletons. Sequencing used peripheral blood. These receptors were collected from a human donor in a cohort sampled during active COVID-19.

The rearrangement joins TRBV19 to TRBJ2-1; TRBD1 matches at 9 bases. CDR3 size: 16 residues. V shed 4 bases and J 4 bases; nucleotides not matched to a gene: 8. Germline CDR1 is LNHDA and CDR2 is SQIVND (reference sequence). CDR3 amino acids: CASSTGTGTGYNEQFF. The CDR3 bases are TGTGCCAGTAGTACCGGGACAGGGACGGGGTACAATGAGCAGTTCTTC.

The CDR3 bases are TGTGCCAGCTCACTAAGACAGATTCCCTCTAACTATGGCTACACCTTC. This gives the protein CASSLRQIPSNYGYTF. V usage is TRBV18 and J usage is TRBJ1-2; possibly TRBD1 for D (5 bases). Germline V gene sequence: CDR1 KGHSH, CDR2 LQKENI. V lost 4 bases to trimming and J lost 0 bases, with 15 bases between them. The CDR3 sequence is 16 residues long. Variable domain in full (rest from reference TRBV18 and TRBJ1-2): NAGVMQNPRHLVRRRGQEARLRCSPMKGHSHVYWYRQLPEEGLKFMVYLQKENIIDESGMPKERFSAEFPKEGPSILRIQQVVRGDSAAYFCASSLRQIPSNYGYTFGSGTRLTVV.

The V and J genes are TRBV19 and TRBJ2-7; 9 bases are shared with TRBD2. Germline loops: CDR1 LNHDA, CDR2 SQIVND (reference sequence). CDR3 length: 19 residues. V shed 5 bases, J shed 0 bases, and the junction held 17 bases outside the gene matches. The CDR3 is CASSPPYGTSRPSSYEQYF. In nucleotides, the CDR3 is TGTGCCAGTAGTCCGCCGTACGGGACTAGCCGACCGAGCTCCTACGAGCAGTACTTC.

Notes on this clone: At one end, the junction sequence differs from germline, possibly due to a read error. The chain is built from TRBV14 and TRBJ2-5, with D possibly being TRBD1 (5 bases). This CDR3 has 17 amino acids. Per the germline V gene, CDR1 is SGHDN and CDR2 is FVKESK. The CDR3 DNA reads TGTGCCAGCAGCAAAGACAGTCGGGTATACGTTTGGGAGACCCAGTACTTC. It yields the protein CASSKDSRVYVWETQYF.

The chain has TRBV2 and TRBJ2-6, with D unclear. The germline V gene encodes CDR1 SNHLY and CDR2 FYNNEI. CDR3 length equals 13 residues. V gave up 7 bases and J gave up 2 bases, with 6 bases separating them. For the CDR3, the DNA is TGTGCCAGCACCGAGGCTGGGGCCAACGTCCTGACTTTC. Amino acids: CASTEAGANVLTF.

J is TRBJ2-2 and V is TRBV7-9, with D hard to call. The germline gives CDR1 SEHNR, CDR2 FQNEAQ (reference sequence). Trimming removed 5 bases from V and 6 bases from J, with 7 bases in between. This CDR3 has 12 residues. In DNA, the CDR3 is TGTGCCAGCAGCCCAGCGTCCGGGGAGCTGTTTTTT. Its protein is CASSPASGELFF.

The genes are TRBV7-2 and TRBJ2-5, with no clear D. CDR1 and CDR2 (germline): SGHTA, FQGNSA. The CDR3 has 14 amino acids. V gave up 1 base and J gave up 5 bases, with 11 bases separating them. Here the CDR3 DNA reads TGTGCCAGCAGCTTAGGTCTGGTTCGGGAGACCCAGTACTTC. Translation gives CASSLGLVRETQYF. Filled out from reference TRBV7-2 and TRBJ2-5, the complete variable domain reads GAGVSQSPSNKVTEKGKDVELRCDPISGHTALYWYRQSLGQGLEFLIYFQGNSAPDKSGLPSDRFSAERTGGSVSTLTIQRTQQEDSAVYLCASSLGLVRETQYFGPGTRLLVL.